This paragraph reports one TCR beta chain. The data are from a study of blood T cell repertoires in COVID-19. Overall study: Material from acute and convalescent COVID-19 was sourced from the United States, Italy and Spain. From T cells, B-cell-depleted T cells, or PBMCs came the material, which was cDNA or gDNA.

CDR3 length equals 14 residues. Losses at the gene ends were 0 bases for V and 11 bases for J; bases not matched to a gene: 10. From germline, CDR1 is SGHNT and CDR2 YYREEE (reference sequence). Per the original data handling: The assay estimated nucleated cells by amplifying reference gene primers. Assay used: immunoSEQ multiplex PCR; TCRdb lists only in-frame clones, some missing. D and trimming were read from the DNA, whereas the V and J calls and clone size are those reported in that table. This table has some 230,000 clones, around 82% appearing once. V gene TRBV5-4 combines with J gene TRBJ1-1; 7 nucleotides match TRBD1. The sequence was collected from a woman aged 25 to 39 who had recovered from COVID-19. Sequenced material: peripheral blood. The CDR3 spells CASSLGVRQGDAFF. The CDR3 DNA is TGTGCCAGCAGCTTGGGGGTACGGCAGGGGGACGCTTTCTTT.